Listed below are T cell receptor beta chains from one sample, sequenced in a study of blood T cell repertoires in COVID-19. Profiled with immunoSEQ multiplex PCR; TCRdb holds only in-frame clones, not every one. The repertoire holds fewer than 200,000 clones, approximately 87% seen once, with 4.4% in the top ten. Specimen: PBMCs or T cells enriched from blood (not recorded which). The source of these receptors is a woman in her 50s who had recovered from COVID-19. Each CDR3 is given with its conserved first and last residue. D genes are given only for firm matches. Expanded clones get a size class; other rows say once, few or many, or leave the size out.

j_gene: TRBJ2-4; d_gene: -; abundance: -; v_gene: TRBV5-4; CDR3aa: CASSLEGGGVNIQYF; CDR3nt: TGTGCCAGCAGCTTGGAGGGGGGGGGCGTAAACATTCAGTACTTC
j_gene: TRBJ1-6; d_gene: -; abundance: many; v_gene: TRBV7-9; CDR3aa: CASSLNNSPLHF; CDR3nt: TGTGCCAGCAGCCTTAATAATTCACCCCTCCACTTT
j_gene: TRBJ2-5; d_gene: TRBD1; abundance: -; v_gene: TRBV4-2; CDR3aa: CASSRTGEETQYF; CDR3nt: TGTGCCAGCAGTCGCACAGGGGAAGAGACCCAGTACTTC
j_gene: TRBJ1-6; d_gene: TRBD1; abundance: once; v_gene: TRBV25-1; CDR3aa: CASSEKTGTSPLHF; CDR3nt: TGTGCCAGCAGTGAAAAGACAGGGACGTCACCCCTCCACTTT
j_gene: TRBJ1-1; d_gene: -; abundance: -; v_gene: TRBV2; CDR3aa: CASSGERAGNTEAFF; CDR3nt: TGTGCCAGCAGTGGAGAGAGGGCCGGAAACACTGAAGCTTTCTTT
j_gene: TRBJ2-1; d_gene: -; abundance: -; v_gene: TRBV2; CDR3aa: CASRLGGGPRNEQFF; CDR3nt: TGTGCCAGCAGGCTTGGGGGGGGGCCTCGGAATGAGCAGTTCTTC
j_gene: TRBJ1-4; d_gene: -; abundance: -; v_gene: TRBV30; CDR3aa: CASGGGRTGNEKLFF; CDR3nt: TGTGCCTCCGGGGGGGGGCGAACAGGCAATGAAAAACTGTTTTTT
j_gene: TRBJ1-4; d_gene: -; abundance: -; v_gene: TRBV10-3; CDR3aa: CAISDSTSGSGEKLFF; CDR3nt: TGTGCCATCAGTGACTCCACAAGTGGTTCAGGTGAAAAACTGTTTTTT
j_gene: TRBJ2-5; d_gene: -; abundance: -; v_gene: TRBV24-1; CDR3aa: CATSAAAPYQETQYF; CDR3nt: TGTGCCACCAGTGCGGCAGCGCCGTACCAAGAGACCCAGTACTTC
j_gene: TRBJ1-1; d_gene: -; abundance: -; v_gene: TRBV29-1; CDR3aa: CSVAQGWNTEAFF; CDR3nt: TGCAGCGTGGCCCAGGGCTGGAACACTGAAGCTTTCTTT
j_gene: TRBJ2-2; d_gene: TRBD2; abundance: -; v_gene: TRBV7-2; CDR3aa: CASRRLAGTRGELFF; CDR3nt: TGTGCCAGCAGGAGACTAGCGGGGACCCGCGGGGAGCTGTTTTTT
j_gene: TRBJ1-4; d_gene: -; abundance: -; v_gene: TRBV7-9; CDR3aa: CASSSADGEVWKLFF; CDR3nt: TGTGCCAGCAGCTCCGCTGACGGGGAGGTCTGGAAACTGTTTTTT
j_gene: TRBJ1-1; d_gene: TRBD1; abundance: once; v_gene: TRBV10-3; CDR3aa: CAISGRVGTVSAEAFF; CDR3nt: TGTGCCATCAGTGGGAGAGTAGGGACAGTAAGCGCTGAAGCTTTCTTT
j_gene: TRBJ2-2; d_gene: TRBD2; abundance: -; v_gene: TRBV10-3; CDR3aa: CAISELAGATGELFF; CDR3nt: TGTGCCATCAGTGAACTAGCGGGAGCAACCGGGGAGCTGTTTTTT
j_gene: TRBJ2-1; d_gene: TRBD2; abundance: -; v_gene: TRBV14; CDR3aa: CASSSQGGLAGSVHEQFF; CDR3nt: TGTGCCAGCAGCTCTCAGGGGGGACTAGCGGGTTCGGTCCATGAGCAGTTCTTC
j_gene: TRBJ2-1; d_gene: -; abundance: -; v_gene: TRBV4-2; CDR3aa: CASSQDFAGALYNEQFF; CDR3nt: TGTGCCAGCAGCCAAGATTTCGCGGGGGCCCTTTACAATGAGCAGTTCTTC
j_gene: TRBJ1-5; d_gene: -; abundance: -; v_gene: TRBV12-3/TRBV12-4; CDR3aa: CASSFAGSQPQHF; CDR3nt: TGTGCCAGCAGTTTCGCAGGGTCTCAGCCCCAGCATTTT
j_gene: TRBJ1-2; d_gene: -; abundance: -; v_gene: TRBV3-1/TRBV3-2; CDR3aa: CASTSTRKLEYKGYTF; CDR3nt: TGTGCCAGCACCTCGACTAGGAAGTTGGAGTATAAGGGCTACACCTTC
j_gene: TRBJ1-1; d_gene: -; abundance: -; v_gene: TRBV19; CDR3aa: CASSRRTTEAFF; CDR3nt: TGTGCCAGTAGCCGGAGGACCACTGAAGCTTTCTTT
j_gene: TRBJ1-2; d_gene: TRBD1; abundance: few; v_gene: TRBV15; CDR3aa: CATSSGQDYGYTF; CDR3nt: TGTGCCACCAGCAGTGGACAGGACTATGGCTACACCTTC
j_gene: TRBJ1-1; d_gene: TRBD1; abundance: few; v_gene: TRBV10-3; CDR3aa: CAISAEQGAGAFF; CDR3nt: TGTGCCATCAGTGCCGAACAGGGGGCCGGAGCTTTCTTT
j_gene: TRBJ1-2; d_gene: TRBD1; abundance: -; v_gene: TRBV7-3; CDR3aa: CASSLGTDFVGYTF; CDR3nt: TGTGCCAGCAGCCTGGGGACAGACTTCGTGGGCTACACCTTC
j_gene: TRBJ2-2; d_gene: -; abundance: -; v_gene: TRBV19; CDR3aa: CASSKSYPNTGELFF; CDR3nt: TGTGCCAGTAGTAAGAGCTACCCGAACACCGGGGAGCTGTTTTTT
j_gene: TRBJ1-6; d_gene: -; abundance: -; v_gene: TRBV9; CDR3aa: CASSVTGYSPLHF; CDR3nt: TGTGCCAGCAGTGTAACAGGTTATTCACCCCTCCACTTT
j_gene: TRBJ2-1; d_gene: -; abundance: -; v_gene: TRBV4-2; CDR3aa: CASSRSASRLNEQFF; CDR3nt: TGTGCCAGCAGCCGTTCAGCGTCGCGTCTCAATGAGCAGTTCTTC
j_gene: TRBJ1-2; d_gene: -; abundance: -; v_gene: TRBV12-3/TRBV12-4; CDR3aa: CASSWTEYGYTF; CDR3nt: TGTGCCAGCAGTTGGACTGAGTATGGCTACACCTTC
j_gene: TRBJ1-5; d_gene: -; abundance: -; v_gene: TRBV28; CDR3aa: CASSTGKQPQHF; CDR3nt: TGTGCCAGCAGTACAGGGAAACAGCCCCAGCATTTT
j_gene: TRBJ2-1; d_gene: -; abundance: -; v_gene: TRBV6-5; CDR3aa: CASSYQVDNEQFF; CDR3nt: TGTGCCAGCAGTTACCAGGTGGACAATGAGCAGTTCTTC
j_gene: TRBJ1-2; d_gene: -; abundance: few; v_gene: TRBV7-2; CDR3aa: CASSTPPQANYGYTF; CDR3nt: TGTGCCAGCAGCACACCACCACAAGCTAACTATGGCTACACCTTC
j_gene: TRBJ1-3; d_gene: -; abundance: -; v_gene: TRBV2; CDR3aa: CASSEWGPPYSGNTIYF; CDR3nt: TGTGCCAGCAGTGAATGGGGCCCTCCGTACTCTGGAAACACCATATATTTT
j_gene: TRBJ1-1; d_gene: -; abundance: -; v_gene: TRBV5-1; CDR3aa: CASSSPRVPEAFF; CDR3nt: TGCGCCAGCAGCTCGCCTCGGGTACCTGAAGCTTTCTTT
j_gene: TRBJ2-3; d_gene: -; abundance: -; v_gene: TRBV9; CDR3aa: CASSVAPGRGALDTQYF; CDR3nt: TGTGCCAGCAGCGTAGCCCCAGGGAGGGGGGCCTTGGATACGCAGTATTTT
j_gene: TRBJ2-3; d_gene: TRBD2; abundance: -; v_gene: TRBV2; CDR3aa: CASSPTSGSSADTQYF; CDR3nt: TGTGCCAGCAGCCCCACTAGCGGGTCGTCGGCAGATACGCAGTATTTT
j_gene: TRBJ2-2; d_gene: TRBD2; abundance: -; v_gene: TRBV9; CDR3aa: CASNNLAGVQHSGELFF; CDR3nt: TGTGCCAGCAACAATCTAGCGGGGGTACAGCATTCCGGGGAGCTGTTTTTT
j_gene: TRBJ1-2; d_gene: TRBD1; abundance: -; v_gene: TRBV6-5; CDR3aa: CASSWNRGSNYGYTF; CDR3nt: TGTGCCAGCAGTTGGAACAGGGGGTCTAACTATGGCTACACCTTC
j_gene: TRBJ2-5; d_gene: TRBD1; abundance: -; v_gene: TRBV7-9; CDR3aa: CASSQGQGARETQYF; CDR3nt: TGTGCCAGCAGCCAAGGACAGGGTGCTCGAGAGACCCAGTACTTC
j_gene: TRBJ2-3; d_gene: TRBD1; abundance: -; v_gene: TRBV7-8; CDR3aa: CASSLDREDTQYF; CDR3nt: TGTGCCAGCAGCTTGGACAGGGAAGATACGCAGTATTTT
j_gene: TRBJ1-1; d_gene: -; abundance: -; v_gene: TRBV21-1; CDR3aa: CASSPAPRGGSTEAFF; CDR3nt: TGTGCCAGCAGCCCCGCACCCCGAGGGGGAAGCACTGAAGCTTTCTTT
j_gene: TRBJ1-1; d_gene: TRBD1; abundance: -; v_gene: TRBV27; CDR3aa: CASSEQGVSLEAFF; CDR3nt: TGTGCCAGCAGTGAGCAGGGGGTTTCCCTCGAAGCTTTCTTT
j_gene: TRBJ2-5; d_gene: -; abundance: -; v_gene: TRBV5-6; CDR3aa: CASSLTLSGLETQYF; CDR3nt: TGTGCCAGCAGCTTGACATTAAGCGGGCTAGAGACCCAGTACTTC
j_gene: TRBJ1-2; d_gene: TRBD1; abundance: -; v_gene: TRBV11-2; CDR3aa: CASSGYRDSGYGYTF; CDR3nt: TGTGCCAGCAGCGGGTACCGGGACAGCGGCTATGGCTACACCTTC
j_gene: TRBJ1-2; d_gene: TRBD1; abundance: -; v_gene: TRBV6-5; CDR3aa: CASSSHQGQPNYGYTF; CDR3nt: TGTGCCAGCAGTTCTCACCAGGGACAGCCTAACTATGGCTACACCTTC
j_gene: TRBJ1-2; d_gene: -; abundance: -; v_gene: TRBV3-1/TRBV3-2; CDR3aa: CASSQVVRGHYGYTF; CDR3nt: TGTGCCAGCAGCCAAGTCGTCAGGGGCCACTATGGCTACACCTTC
j_gene: TRBJ1-2; d_gene: TRBD1; abundance: -; v_gene: TRBV19; CDR3aa: CASSILRGPQGNYGYTF; CDR3nt: TGTGCCAGTAGTATACTCAGGGGCCCACAGGGGAACTATGGCTACACCTTC